The entry below describes one TCR beta chain. This record comes from a study of blood T cell repertoires in COVID-19. CDR3 length equals 13 residues. J lost 7 bases, V lost 5 bases, and 8 bases had no gene match. CDR1 and CDR2 (germline): SQVTM, ANQGSEA. Original processing methods: By means of reference gene primer amplification, nucleated cell counts were estimated. TCRdb keeps only in-frame clones here, not all; method: immunoSEQ multiplex PCR. V, J and clone size are taken as reported in that table, and D and trimming were inferred from the DNA itself. The repertoire holds some 330,000 clones, with more than 75% as singletons.

The chain couples TRBV29-1 to TRBJ2-7; TRBD2 aligns across 10 bases. The sequence was obtained from a middle-aged man in a cohort exposed to, infected with or recovered from COVID-19 (not recorded which). What was sequenced was PBMCs or T cells enriched from blood (not recorded which). The CDR3 sequence is CSVQAGGLREQYF. The CDR3 DNA is TGCAGCGTTCAAGCGGGAGGGCTACGAGAGCAGTACTTC.